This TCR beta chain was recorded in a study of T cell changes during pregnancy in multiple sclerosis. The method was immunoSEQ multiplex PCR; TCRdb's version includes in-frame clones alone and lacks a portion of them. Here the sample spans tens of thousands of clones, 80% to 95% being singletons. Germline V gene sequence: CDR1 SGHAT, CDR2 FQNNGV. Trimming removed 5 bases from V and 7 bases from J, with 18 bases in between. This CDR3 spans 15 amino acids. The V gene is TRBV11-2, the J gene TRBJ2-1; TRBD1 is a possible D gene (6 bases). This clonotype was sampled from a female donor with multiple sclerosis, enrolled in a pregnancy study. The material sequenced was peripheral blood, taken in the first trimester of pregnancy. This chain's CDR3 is CASSHESGDRNEQFF. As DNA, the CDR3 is TGTGCCAGCAGCCATGAGTCAGGGGATAGGAATGAGCAGTTCTTC.